These 15 T cell receptor beta chains were all obtained from the same sample, sequenced in a study of T cells in Graves' hyperthyroidism and ophthalmopathy. Regions amplified from RNA transcripts were the TCR beta CDR3 regions. A set of HTBI primers served as the primers for a first-round RT-PCR of the TCR CDR3. TCRdb recomputed calls from the multiplex PCR reads with MiXCR, one row per CDR3 protein. The sample includes approximately 530,000 distinct CDR3 sequences, 20% seen only once; the top ten take about 45%. Sample: blood. Receptors were obtained from a man aged 40-49 years with Graves' ophthalmopathy.

The chain links TRBV9 to TRBJ1-3; D gene uncertain. Trimming removed 0 bases at V and 11 bases at J, with 9 bases between. The CDR3 consists of 12 residues. CDR1 and CDR2 from the germline V gene are SGDLS and YYNGEE. Here the CDR3 reads CASSVGRNSIYF. The DNA of the CDR3 is TGTGCCAGCAGCGTAGGTCGTAACTCCATATATTTT.

This clonotype was found many times. The chain uses TRBV10-3 and TRBJ2-5; no clear D gene. The CDR3 totals 12 residues. Germline-derived CDR1 and CDR2 are ENHRY and SYGVKD. V was pared by 0 bases and J by 4 bases, with 3 bases between. CDR3 in DNA: TGTGCCATCAGTGAGTCGCGAGAGACCCAGTACTTC. It encodes CAISESRETQYF.

This clonotype has a handful of counts. The chain combines TRBV27 with TRBJ2-1, with unresolved D. There are 11 residues in the CDR3. Germline V gene data show CDR1 as MNHEY and CDR2 as SMNVEV (reference sequence). Trimming removed 7 bases from V and 6 bases from J, with 7 bases in between. DNA of the CDR3: TGTGCCAGCATTACGAGCAATGAGCAGTTCTTC. Protein: CASITSNEQFF.

A word on this clonotype: The junction and the germline gene differ at one end; a read error may be behind it. In DNA, the CDR3 is TGTGCCAACAGTTTTCAGGAGGGACAGATCAATCAGCCCCAGCATTTT. Its protein product is CANSFQEGQINQPQHF. This rearrangement joins TRBV12-3 or TRBV12-4 to TRBJ1-5; 7 bases map to TRBD1. The CDR3 covers 16 residues.

This clonotype was observed a handful of times. The genes are TRBV4-3 and TRBJ2-7, with 11 nucleotides matching TRBD1. CDR3 length: 14 amino acids. The germline gives CDR1 LGHNA, CDR2 YSLEER. V was clipped by 3 bases and J by 6 bases; unmatched bases: 4. In nucleotides, the CDR3 is TGCGCCAGCAGCCACGGACAGGGGGCTCGCGAGCAGTACTTC. Residues: CASSHGQGAREQYF.

The J gene is TRBJ1-2, the V gene TRBV5-1; no clear D gene. CDR1 and CDR2 (germline): SGHRS, YFSETQ. V was cut by 0 bases and J by 0 bases, with 12 bases left in between. The CDR3 consists of 16 residues. The CDR3 region is CASSLEAVRSNYGYTF. The CDR3 region has the DNA TGCGCCAGCAGCTTGGAGGCAGTACGGTCTAACTATGGCTACACCTTC. Using reference TRBV5-1 and TRBJ1-2 for the parts outside the CDR3, the full variable domain is KAGVTQTPRYLIKTRGQQVTLSCSPISGHRSVSWYQQTPGQGLQFLFEYFSETQRNKGNFPGRFSGRQFSNSRSEMNVSTLELGDSALYLCASSLEAVRSNYGYTFGSGTRLTVV.

The chain links TRBV5-6 to TRBJ1-2; D gene unclear. Trimming stripped 2 bases from V and 4 bases from J, with 12 bases between. CDR3 length: 14 residues. Germline assignment: CDR1 SGHDT and CDR2 YYEEEE. The CDR3 loop reads CASSLREGSYGYTF. The CDR3 nucleotides read TGTGCCAGCAGCTTACGGGAAGGCAGCTATGGCTACACCTTC.

Many counts were recorded for this clonotype. The chain employs TRBV20-1 and TRBJ2-3; perhaps D is TRBD1 or TRBD2 (6 bases each). The CDR3 has 13 residues. Germline CDR1 DFQATT, CDR2 SNEGSKA (reference sequence). Trimming left V 7 bases short and J 6 bases short, with 17 bases between. The DNA of the CDR3 is TGCAGTGGGGGGCCGAGCGGAGGGGATACGCAGTATTTT. Its protein product is CSGGPSGGDTQYF.

This clonotype was seen many times. The rearrangement uses TRBV28 and TRBJ2-7; D is ambiguous. V was cut by 1 base and J by 3 bases, with 4 bases left in between. The CDR3 totals 12 residues. Germline V CDR1 and CDR2: MDHEN, SYDVKM. DNA of the CDR3: TGTGCCAGCAGTTTATCCCACTACGAGCAGTACTTC. This encodes CASSLSHYEQYF.

This chain uses TRBV4-1 with TRBJ2-3, with TRBD1 matching 7 bases. The CDR3 has 20 amino acids. The V segment lost 1 base and the J segment 0 bases; nucleotides outside the gene matches: 16. Germline V CDR1 and CDR2: MGHRA, YSYEKL. CDR3 in amino acids: CASSQVETGDAPWSTDTQYF. CDR3 DNA: TGCGCCAGCAGCCAAGTTGAAACAGGGGACGCCCCCTGGAGCACAGATACGCAGTATTTT.

J is TRBJ2-7 and V is TRBV20-1; D is ambiguous. Trimming pared 6 bases from V and 2 bases from J, leaving 14 bases between. The CDR3 has 13 residues. Germline V gene data show CDR1 as DFQATT and CDR2 as SNEGSKA (reference sequence). CDR3 coding DNA: TGCAGTGCCCCCGAGCATGTGGCCTACGAGCAGTACTTC. Translation: CSAPEHVAYEQYF.

This clonotype has more than one count but fewer than ten. This sequence joins TRBV7-8 and TRBJ2-7; 11 nucleotides align to TRBD2. Germline V lookup: CDR1 SGHVS, CDR2 FQNEAQ. J lost 2 bases, V lost 4 bases, and 4 bases had no gene match. There are 15 residues in the CDR3. CDR3 nucleotides: TGTGCCAGCAGCTCAATAGCGGGAGGGCCCTACGAGCAGTACTTC. It yields the protein CASSSIAGGPYEQYF.

The sample holds a few counts of this clonotype. The V gene is TRBV7-2, the J gene TRBJ2-2; D not certain. Germline loops: CDR1 SGHTA, CDR2 FQGNSA. The CDR3 spans 10 residues. V lost 8 bases, J lost 10 bases, and 8 bases lay in between. The CDR3 DNA reads TGTGCCAGCGCCCAAACGGAGCTGTTTTTT. This gives the protein CASAQTELFF.

The CDR3, as DNA: TGCGCCAGCAGCTGGCGGACTAGCGGGAACAATGAGCAGTTCTTC. This translates into CASSWRTSGNNEQFF. The chain has TRBV5-1 and TRBJ2-1; 12 nucleotides agree with TRBD2. V shed 3 bases and J 5 bases; nucleotides not matched to a gene: 3. CDR1 is SGHRS, CDR2 YFSETQ, per germline. The CDR3 is made up of 15 amino acids.

In this sample, this clonotype turned up a few times. V is TRBV10-3 and J is TRBJ2-1; 12 positions match TRBD2. There are 16 residues in the CDR3. V shed 6 bases and J 7 bases; nucleotides not matched to a gene: 10. Germline V gives CDR1 ENHRY, CDR2 SYGVKD. For the CDR3, the DNA is TGTGCCATCAGCCCAACTAGCGGGGGGAGGATGAATGAGCAGTTCTTC. This sequence encodes CAISPTSGGRMNEQFF.